Listed below are T cell receptor beta chains from one sample, sequenced in a study of vaccination and CD4 T cells after COVID-19. TCRdb processed the PCR reads anew with MiXCR; each CDR3 protein has one entry. The sample consists of 9,500 or so distinct CDR3 sequences, roughly 30% of them appearing once. What these receptors recognize is not known. The sequencing sample was made of CD4+ T cells from blood, cultured in vitro. Receptors were obtained from a human donor in good health. CDR3s include the opening cysteine and the closing phenylalanine or tryptophan. A D gene is named only where the DNA matches it firmly. A clone size is listed for some rows: how often the clone was seen (once, few, many), or a class if it is expanded.

CDR3 protein	CDR3 DNA	D gene	V gene	J gene	clone size
CATKHGGTGELFF	TGTGCCACGAAACACGGGGGCACCGGGGAGCTGTTTTTT	NA	TRBV6-2/TRBV6-3	TRBJ2-2	NA
CASSFSPDNEQFF	TGTGCCAGCAGTTTTAGCCCGGACAATGAGCAGTTCTTC	NA	TRBV12-3/TRBV12-4	TRBJ2-1	NA
CASSLVESIQFF	TGTGCCAGCAGTTTAGTGGAATCTATACAGTTCTTC	NA	TRBV12-3/TRBV12-4	TRBJ2-1	NA
CASSKRSFGTPGNTIYF	TGTGCCAGCAGCAAGCGGTCCTTCGGGACACCCGGAAACACCATATATTTT	NA	TRBV21-1	TRBJ1-3	large
CASSSGLYGYTF	TGTGCCAGCAGCTCAGGGCTCTATGGCTACACCTTC	NA	TRBV9	TRBJ1-2	NA
CASSLAIRLQETQYF	TGTGCCAGCAGCTTAGCGATTAGGTTACAAGAGACCCAGTACTTC	NA	TRBV7-8	TRBJ2-5	NA
CARESYEQYF	TGTGCCAGGGAGAGCTACGAGCAGTACTTC	NA	TRBV19	TRBJ2-7	few
CASSLRDGTDTQYF	TGTGCCAGCAGTCTCCGGGACGGCACAGATACGCAGTATTTT	NA	TRBV7-9	TRBJ2-3	NA
CASSLTSGGNTIYF	TGTGCCAGCAGCTTGACCTCGGGTGGAAACACCATATATTTT	NA	TRBV7-2	TRBJ1-3	NA
CASSNGQGSTEAFF	TGTGCCAGCAGCAACGGACAGGGTAGCACTGAAGCTTTCTTT	TRBD1	TRBV12-3/TRBV12-4	TRBJ1-1	NA
CASSEGLGWGKETQYF	TGTGCCAGCAGTGAAGGACTTGGTTGGGGTAAAGAGACCCAGTACTTC	NA	TRBV2	TRBJ2-5	few
CASSIQIHHEQYF	TGTGCCAGTAGTATACAAATTCATCACGAGCAGTACTTC	NA	TRBV19	TRBJ2-7	NA
CASSLGPGQVSYGYTF	TGTGCCAGCAGCCTAGGTCCGGGACAGGTGAGCTATGGCTACACCTTC	TRBD1	TRBV4-2	TRBJ1-2	NA
CASSATSGRYADTQYF	TGTGCCAGCAGCGCAACTAGCGGGAGGTACGCGGATACGCAGTATTTT	TRBD2	TRBV7-3	TRBJ2-3	few
CSASSIVDRVNSYEQYF	TGCAGTGCTAGTTCTATCGTGGACAGGGTAAACTCCTACGAGCAGTACTTC	TRBD1	TRBV20-1	TRBJ2-7	few
CASTRTGGIGDSPLHF	TGCGCCAGCACCAGGACAGGGGGCATCGGGGATTCACCCCTCCACTTT	TRBD1	TRBV5-1	TRBJ1-6	NA
CASSTGNSPLHF	TGTGCCAGCAGTACGGGGAATTCACCCCTCCACTTT	NA	TRBV12-3/TRBV12-4	TRBJ1-6	few
CASSLASGGTDTQYF	TGTGCCAGCAGCTTAGCGTCGGGAGGCACAGATACGCAGTATTTT	NA	TRBV7-9	TRBJ2-3	few
CASSPETLYNSPLHF	TGTGCCAGCAGCCCGGAGACTCTATATAATTCACCCCTCCACTTT	NA	TRBV7-6	TRBJ1-6	NA
CASSYMGVTSTEAFF	TGTGCCAGCAGCTATATGGGGGTCACTTCCACTGAAGCTTTCTTT	NA	TRBV7-2	TRBJ1-1	medium-sized